The entry below describes one TCR beta chain. The target antigen is unknown. Germline CDR1 reads SGDLS; CDR2 reads YYNGEE. V was pared by 4 bases and J by 8 bases, with 12 bases of the junction left unmatched. This CDR3 contains 15 residues. The repertoire was sequenced with immunoSEQ multiplex PCR; TCRdb's copy has only in-frame clones and lacks some. This table holds roughly 130,000 clones, roughly four fifths found once. Regarding time point: blood 2 weeks post-SBRT. This sample's treatment: 15 Gy SBRT to primary tumor, nephrectomy 4 weeks later. This renal cell carcinoma was of the clear cell type. The data were obtained in a study of radiation and T cells in renal cell carcinoma. Findings of the study overall: Top tumor clonotypes rose in blood 2 weeks post-radiation, then contracted.

The TCR was taken from a woman aged 60-75 years with renal cell carcinoma. Sequenced material: blood, taken from a patient whose treatment included radiotherapy and nephrectomy. The chain has TRBV9 and TRBJ1-2; 9 bases align to TRBD1. The CDR3 DNA reads as TGTGCCAGCAGCCCCACGACAGGGGGATCTGGCGGCTACACCTTC. Translation gives CASSPTTGGSGGYTF.